The 14 T cell receptor beta chains below were found in one sample sequenced in a study of T cells in Graves' hyperthyroidism and ophthalmopathy. RNA transcripts yielded amplified TCR beta CDR3 regions. During a first-round RT-PCR of the TCR CDR3, the HTBI primer set was used. Via MiXCR, TCRdb re-called the multiplex PCR reads, giving one row per CDR3 protein. The table lists hundreds of thousands of distinct CDR3 sequences, about a sixth of them singletons. Sequenced input: blood. These receptor sequences come from a woman aged 18-29 years with Graves' hyperthyroidism.

The rearrangement uses TRBV9 and TRBJ1-2; possibly TRBD1 for D (5 bases). CDR1 SGDLS and CDR2 YYNGEE come from the germline V gene. This CDR3 has 11 residues. Trimming removed 3 bases at V and 7 bases at J, with 7 bases between. CDR3 sequence reads: CASSAGGGYTF. In DNA form, the CDR3 reads TGTGCCAGCAGCGCCGGGGGTGGCTACACCTTC.

This clonotype was observed many times. This rearrangement joins TRBV2 to TRBJ1-5; D not certain. The CDR3 is made up of 12 amino acids. Germline CDR1 SNHLY, CDR2 FYNNEI. Trimming took 2 bases from V and 4 from J, leaving 3 bases between them. The CDR3 region is CASSEINQPQHF. The CDR3 DNA is TGTGCCAGCAGTGAAATAAATCAGCCCCAGCATTTT.

This clonotype was counted a few times. V usage is TRBV12-3 or TRBV12-4 and J usage is TRBJ2-7; D remains ambiguous. This CDR3 comprises 14 residues. V was clipped by 3 bases and J by 6 bases, with 15 bases between them. As DNA, the CDR3 is TGTGCCAGCAGTTTTGGGAACCTGAGGAGCGAGCAGTACTTC. This translates into CASSFGNLRSEQYF.

This chain joins TRBV5-4 and TRBJ2-7; 8 nucleotides match TRBD1. Unmatched junction bases numbered 9, after V lost 1 base and J lost 3 bases. Per the germline V gene, CDR1 is SGHNT and CDR2 is YYREEE (reference sequence). CDR3 size: 16 residues. CDR3 DNA: TGTGCCAGCAGCTTGATGGGGACAGGTAGTTTCTACGAGCAGTACTTC. This translates into CASSLMGTGSFYEQYF.

Regarding this clonotype: This may be a read error: a much more frequent sequence differs by one nucleotide. The rearrangement uses TRBV10-2 and TRBJ2-5; 15 positions agree with TRBD2. J lost 5 bases, V lost 6 bases, and 13 bases had no gene match. The germline CDR1 and CDR2 sequences are WSHSY and SAAADI. The CDR3 length is 18 residues. Here the CDR3 reads CASRPVRTSGRASETQYF. CDR3 in DNA: TGCGCCAGCAGACCCGTCCGGACTAGCGGGAGGGCCTCGGAGACCCAGTACTTC.

The chain has TRBV11-2 and TRBJ2-2; D is perhaps TRBD2 (5 bases). Between the trimmed V and J ends, which lost 3 bases and 1 base, there was a span of 9 bases. Germline CDR1 SGHAT, CDR2 FQNNGV. This CDR3 is built from 15 residues. In DNA, the CDR3 is TGTGCCAGCAGCTTTCCGGGAAGGAACACCGGGGAGCTGTTTTTT. It specifies CASSFPGRNTGELFF.

The chain is built from TRBV4-1 and TRBJ1-4; 9 bases are shared with TRBD1. CDR1 is MGHRA, CDR2 YSYEKL, per germline. After removal of 4 bases from V and 6 bases from J, the junction contained 9 bases not matched to a gene. There are 16 residues in the CDR3. The CDR3 coding sequence is TGCGCCAGCAGCCCGGGCAGTAGGACAGGGGATGAAAAACTGTTTTTT. Translated, it gives CASSPGSRTGDEKLFF.

In its sample, this clonotype was seen a few times. The rearrangement links TRBV5-6 to TRBJ1-4; tentatively, D is TRBD1 (6 bases). Trimming shortened V by 4 bases and J by 3 bases, and 13 bases separated the two germline ends. This CDR3 is 15 amino acids long. Germline CDR1 and CDR2: SGHDT and YYEEEE. The CDR3 loop reads CASSLETGPNEKLFF. CDR3 in DNA: TGTGCCAGCAGCCTGGAGACAGGACCTAATGAAAAACTGTTTTTT.

This clonotype was counted ten times or more. The CDR3 nucleotides are TGTGCCACCGCGGGGGGGAATCCGGCCACAGAGACCCAGTACTTC. Translation gives CATAGGNPATETQYF. This chain uses TRBV19 with TRBJ2-5; 9 nucleotides match TRBD2. The CDR3 sequence is 15 residues long. CDR1 and CDR2 (germline): LNHDA, SQIVND (reference sequence). With V trimmed by 10 bases and J by 4 bases, 13 bases remained unmatched.

The sample holds a few counts of this clonotype. The DNA for the CDR3 is TGCGCCAGCAGCCAGGGGCCCGGGGGGCTTTTAGCGAACACTGAAGCTTTCTTT. Protein sequence: CASSQGPGGLLANTEAFF. The chain combines TRBV5-1 with TRBJ1-1; TRBD1 might be the D (6 bases). With 4 bases removed from V and 1 base from J, the gap between germline ends came to 23 bases. The germline CDR1 and CDR2 sequences are SGHRS and YFSETQ. The CDR3 is 18 residues long.

This clonotype was counted ten times or more. The rearrangement uses TRBV2 and TRBJ2-1; 7 bases match TRBD1. With 6 bases clipped from V and 4 bases from J, the junction kept 0 bases outside the gene matches. This CDR3 is 12 amino acids long. Per germline, CDR1 SNHLY and CDR2 FYNNEI. The CDR3 DNA follows: TGTGCCAGCAGGGGACAGTACAATGAGCAGTTCTTC. It specifies CASRGQYNEQFF.

This clonotype was seen only a few times. This sequence joins TRBV5-4 and TRBJ2-3; 10 bases line up with TRBD2. CDR3 length: 17 residues. In germline, CDR1 is SGHNT, CDR2 YYREEE (reference sequence). The V segment lost 1 base and the J segment 0 bases; nucleotides outside the gene matches: 5. CDR3 amino acids: CASSLWLAGASTDTQYF. In DNA form, the CDR3 reads TGTGCCAGCAGCTTGTGGCTAGCGGGGGCTAGCACAGATACGCAGTATTTT.

The rearrangement joins TRBV11-3 to TRBJ2-2, with 7 positions matching TRBD2. This CDR3 has 17 residues. Germline CDR1 reads SGHNT; CDR2 reads YENEEA. Trimming took 0 bases from V and 4 from J; bases not matched to a gene: 8. The CDR3 spells CASSLDGDYNPTGELFF. CDR3 nucleotide sequence: TGTGCCAGCAGCTTAGACGGGGACTACAATCCCACCGGGGAGCTGTTTTTT.

This clonotype was seen ten or more times. V is TRBV7-3 and J is TRBJ2-3; 7 bases are shared with TRBD2. Germline trimming cut 4 bases from V and 1 base from J; bases unmatched to any gene: 2. Germline-derived CDR1 and CDR2 are SGHTA and FQGTGA. The CDR3 runs to 14 residues. Written as DNA, the CDR3 is TGTGCCAGCAGCTCAGGACTAGGCACAGATACGCAGTATTTT. Encoded protein: CASSSGLGTDTQYF.